The T cell receptor beta chain under discussion was sequenced for a study of blood T cell repertoires in COVID-19. On the study more broadly: T cells, B-cell-depleted T cells, or PBMCs provided the cDNA or gDNA that served as material.

The germline V gene encodes CDR1 MGHDK and CDR2 SYGVNS. Trimming removed 1 base from V and 10 bases from J; junction bases left unmatched: 6. CDR3 length equals 15 residues. Original handling: Reference gene primer amplification yielded estimated nucleated cell counts. Produced via immunoSEQ multiplex PCR; TCRdb's table is partial and in-frame only. Clone size and V and J calls were adopted from that table, with D and trimming inferred from the DNA. The table lists about 300,000 clones, approximately 88% of them singletons, with around 1.6% in the top ten. Sequenced: peripheral blood. The receptor was derived from a young woman with COVID-19, enrolled during active disease. The J gene is TRBJ1-6, the V gene TRBV25-1; TRBD1 aligns across 8 bases. The CDR3 DNA reads TGTGCCAGCAGTGAATCTTCAGGGGGCCTGTCACCCCTCCACTTT. Amino acid sequence: CASSESSGGLSPLHF.